A selection of T cell receptor beta chains follows, all from one sample in a study of blood T cell repertoires in COVID-19. Produced via immunoSEQ multiplex PCR; TCRdb's table is partial and in-frame only. The profile covers approximately 220,000 clones, with around nine tenths appearing a single time and about 4% taken by the ten largest. The sample taken for sequencing was PBMCs or T cells enriched from blood (not recorded which). The receptors originated from a woman under 40 who had been exposed to COVID-19. The CDR3 runs from the conserved cysteine through the conserved F or W. A D gene is named only where the DNA matches it firmly. Size is stated for part of the rows, as once, few or many counts, or as a class when the clone is expanded.

TRBV9,-,TRBJ2-3,TRBD2,CASSVDGGMQDTQYF,TGTGCCAGCAGCGTAGACGGGGGGATGCAGGATACGCAGTATTTT
TRBV12-5,-,TRBJ2-6,-,CASGLVGAAKRGANVLTF,TGTGCTAGTGGTTTGGTGGGGGCCGCCAAGAGGGGGGCCAACGTCCTGACTTTC
TRBV4-2,-,TRBJ2-3,TRBD2,CASSQVGGAGGTDTQYF,TGTGCCAGCAGCCAAGTCGGGGGGGCCGGAGGCACAGATACGCAGTATTTT
TRBV19,-,TRBJ2-1,TRBD1,CASSIVATGGYEQFF,TGTGCCAGTAGTATAGTAGCGACAGGGGGGTATGAGCAGTTCTTC
TRBV7-8,-,TRBJ2-1,TRBD2,CASSLKRLAPSSEQFF,TGTGCCAGCAGCTTAAAGCGACTAGCTCCCTCGTCTGAGCAGTTCTTC
TRBV29-1,-,TRBJ1-5,TRBD1,CSVRTGGGNQPQHF,TGCAGCGTCAGGACAGGGGGCGGCAATCAGCCCCAGCATTTT
TRBV6-7,-,TRBJ1-1,-,CASSCPGGGEVNTEAFF,TGTGCCAGCAGTTGCCCGGGGGGGGGCGAGGTGAACACTGAAGCTTTCTTT
TRBV15,-,TRBJ2-7,TRBD1,CATSRDREAHEQYF,TGTGCCACCAGCAGGGACAGGGAAGCCCACGAGCAGTACTTC
TRBV5-6,once,TRBJ2-3,TRBD1,CASSRKDTGDTQYF,TGTGCCAGCAGCCGCAAGGACACAGGGGACACGCAGTATTTT
TRBV24-1,-,TRBJ1-2,-,CATSGGYGYTF,TGTGCCACCAGTGGAGGCTATGGCTACACCTTC
TRBV5-4,-,TRBJ2-7,-,CASSLTHSREQYF,TGTGCCAGCAGCTTGACCCACTCCAGGGAGCAGTACTTC
TRBV5-1,-,TRBJ1-1,-,CASSSGHPNTEAFF,TGCGCCAGCAGCTCGGGACACCCGAACACTGAAGCTTTCTTT
TRBV27,-,TRBJ2-7,TRBD1,CARAGTEGPYEQYF,TGTGCCAGGGCAGGGACAGAGGGTCCCTACGAGCAGTACTTC
TRBV2,-,TRBJ1-1,-,CASSGAQVFTEAFF,TGTGCCAGCAGTGGAGCCCAGGTGTTCACTGAAGCTTTCTTT
TRBV6-5,-,TRBJ1-6,-,CASSYRPESPLHF,TGTGCCAGCAGTTACCGACCGGAGTCACCCCTCCACTTT
TRBV30,-,TRBJ2-7,-,CAWSPRGAGFSSKVYEQYF,TGTGCCTGGAGCCCCCGGGGGGCAGGGTTTAGTAGTAAGGTCTACGAGCAGTACTTC
TRBV7-9,-,TRBJ2-3,-,CASSTYSSHTDTQYF,TGTGCCAGCAGCACTTACAGTTCGCACACAGATACGCAGTATTTT
TRBV28,-,TRBJ2-1,-,CASSPGSGNEQFF,TGTGCCAGCAGCCCAGGTTCCGGCAATGAGCAGTTCTTC
TRBV11-3,-,TRBJ2-5,-,CASSLDLEPGVGTQYF,TGTGCCAGCAGCTTAGATTTAGAACCGGGAGTCGGGACCCAGTACTTC
TRBV4-2,-,TRBJ2-7,-,CASSQEGAGEQYF,TGTGCCAGCAGCCAAGAAGGTGCAGGAGAGCAGTACTTC
TRBV2,-,TRBJ2-7,TRBD1,CASNRQGDYEQYF,TGTGCCAGCAACAGACAGGGGGACTACGAGCAGTACTTC
TRBV5-1,-,TRBJ2-1,TRBD1,CASSLRTGNEQFF,TGCGCCAGCAGCTTGAGGACAGGCAATGAGCAGTTCTTC
TRBV29-1,-,TRBJ1-1,-,CSAGTDFGWAFF,TGCAGCGCGGGTACAGATTTTGGCTGGGCTTTCTTT
TRBV10-3,-,TRBJ2-3,-,CAISPSTDTQYF,TGTGCCATCAGCCCAAGCACAGATACGCAGTATTTT
TRBV30,-,TRBJ1-5,TRBD1,CAWRESGTGDHQPQHF,TGTGCCTGGAGGGAATCCGGGACAGGGGATCATCAGCCCCAGCATTTT
TRBV25-1,once,TRBJ1-5,TRBD1,CASSEWGQGGNQPQHF,TGTGCCAGCAGTGAATGGGGACAGGGTGGCAATCAGCCCCAGCATTTT
TRBV23-1,-,TRBJ1-2,TRBD1,CASSRGTGPYGYTF,TGCGCCAGCAGTCGGGGGACAGGACCCTATGGCTACACCTTC